The clone carrying this TCR beta chain was seen at least ten times. Per germline, CDR1 SGHTA and CDR2 FQGNSA. Trimming took off 2 bases at V and 7 bases at J, with 12 bases between the two ends. This CDR3 has 14 residues. Researchers took RNA transcripts and amplified the TCR beta CDR3 regions from them. An initial round of RT-PCR targeting the TCR CDR3 relied on the HTBI primer set. TCRdb called the multiplex PCR reads again in MiXCR, with one record for every CDR3 protein. This table has 400,000 to 500,000 distinct CDR3 sequences, approximately 15% appearing once. These data are taken from a study of T cells in Graves' hyperthyroidism and ophthalmopathy.

Sequenced material: blood. The rearrangement uses TRBV7-2 and TRBJ1-5, with D uncertain. The source is a woman in her late teens or twenties with Graves' hyperthyroidism. The DNA of the CDR3 is TGTGCCAGCAGCTTACTCCCAGCATTGCAGCCCCAGCATTTT. Its protein is CASSLLPALQPQHF. The full variable domain, with the rest looked up from reference TRBV7-2 and TRBJ1-5, is GAGVSQSPSNKVTEKGKDVELRCDPISGHTALYWYRQSLGQGLEFLIYFQGNSAPDKSGLPSDRFSAERTGGSVSTLTIQRTQQEDSAVYLCASSLLPALQPQHFGDGTRLSIL.